This T cell receptor (beta chain) was retrieved from a study of T cells in Graves' hyperthyroidism and ophthalmopathy. General observations from the study: A 13 V-J model separated ophthalmopathy from stable hyperthyroidism.

Patients between 18 and 65 years old had hyperthyroidism, newly diagnosed and lasting under 2 months. This clonotype was counted ten times or more. What it binds is unknown. V was trimmed by 3 bases and J by 6 bases, leaving 11 bases between them. From germline, CDR1 is GTSNPN and CDR2 SVGIG (reference sequence). The length of the CDR3 is 12 residues. What was amplified from RNA transcripts were TCR beta CDR3 regions. When the TCR CDR3 underwent first-round RT-PCR, the HTBI primer set was used. TCRdb reprocessed the multiplex PCR reads with MiXCR, giving one entry per CDR3 protein. The sample has around 480,000 distinct CDR3 sequences, roughly an eighth seen once.

Sequencing used blood. The J gene is TRBJ1-1, the V gene TRBV30; D unresolved. The sequence derives from a woman between 18 and 29 years old with Graves' hyperthyroidism. This chain's CDR3 is CAWRRERAEAFF. DNA for the CDR3: TGTGCCTGGAGGCGAGAGAGGGCTGAAGCTTTCTTT.